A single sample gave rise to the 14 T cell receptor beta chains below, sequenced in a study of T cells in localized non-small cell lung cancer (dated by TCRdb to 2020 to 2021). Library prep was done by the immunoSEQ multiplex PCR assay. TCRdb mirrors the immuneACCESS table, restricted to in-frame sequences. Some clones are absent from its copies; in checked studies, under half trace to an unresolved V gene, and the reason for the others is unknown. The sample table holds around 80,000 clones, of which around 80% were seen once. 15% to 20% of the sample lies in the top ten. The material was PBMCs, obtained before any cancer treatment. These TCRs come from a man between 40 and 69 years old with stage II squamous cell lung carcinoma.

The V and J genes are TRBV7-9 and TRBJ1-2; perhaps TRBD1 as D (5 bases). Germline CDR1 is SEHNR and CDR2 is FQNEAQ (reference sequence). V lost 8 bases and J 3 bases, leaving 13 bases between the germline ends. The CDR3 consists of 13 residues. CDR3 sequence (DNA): TGTGCCAGCGGAAGAGGGACCCACTATGGCTACACCTTC. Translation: CASGRGTHYGYTF.

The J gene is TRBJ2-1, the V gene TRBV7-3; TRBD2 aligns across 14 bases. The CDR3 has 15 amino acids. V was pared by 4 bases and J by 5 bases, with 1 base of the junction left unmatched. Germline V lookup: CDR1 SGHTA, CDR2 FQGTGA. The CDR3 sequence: CASSSGLAGDNEQFF. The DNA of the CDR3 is TGTGCCAGCAGCTCGGGACTAGCGGGGGACAATGAGCAGTTCTTC.

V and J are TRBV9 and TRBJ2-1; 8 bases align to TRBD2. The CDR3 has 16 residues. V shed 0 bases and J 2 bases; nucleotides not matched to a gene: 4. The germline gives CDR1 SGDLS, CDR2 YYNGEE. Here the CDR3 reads CASSVATGLAYNEQFF. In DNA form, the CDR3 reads TGTGCCAGCAGCGTAGCTACGGGACTAGCCTACAATGAGCAGTTCTTC.

CDR3: CASKTSGVGGDEQFF. CDR3 bases: TGTGCCAGTAAGACTAGCGGGGTAGGGGGAGATGAGCAGTTCTTC. The rearrangement uses TRBV19 and TRBJ2-1; the match to TRBD2 covers 11 bases. The V gene end was trimmed by 7 bases and the J gene end by 8 bases; junction bases not matched to a gene: 10. The length of the CDR3 is 15 residues. Germline-derived CDR1 and CDR2 are LNHDA and SQIVND (reference sequence).

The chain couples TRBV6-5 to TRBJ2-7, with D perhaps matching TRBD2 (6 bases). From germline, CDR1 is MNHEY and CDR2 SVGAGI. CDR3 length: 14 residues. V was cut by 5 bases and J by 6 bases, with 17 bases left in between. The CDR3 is CASSPLGLQAEQYF. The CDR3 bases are TGTGCCAGCAGTCCGCTGGGACTCCAGGCCGAGCAGTACTTC.

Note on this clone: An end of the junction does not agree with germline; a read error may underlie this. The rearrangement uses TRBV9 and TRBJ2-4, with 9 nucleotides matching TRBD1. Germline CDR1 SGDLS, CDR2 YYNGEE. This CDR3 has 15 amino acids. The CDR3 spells CASSPDPGQGLASDF. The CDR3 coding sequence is TGTGCCAGCAGCCCAGACCCGGGACAGGGTCTTGCGTCGGACTTC.

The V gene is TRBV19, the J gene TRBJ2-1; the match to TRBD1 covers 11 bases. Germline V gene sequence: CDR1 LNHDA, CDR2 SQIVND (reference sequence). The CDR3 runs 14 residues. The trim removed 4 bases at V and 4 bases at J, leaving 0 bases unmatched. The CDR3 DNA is TGTGCCAGTAGTAGGGACAGGGGGTACAATGAGCAGTTCTTC. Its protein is CASSRDRGYNEQFF.

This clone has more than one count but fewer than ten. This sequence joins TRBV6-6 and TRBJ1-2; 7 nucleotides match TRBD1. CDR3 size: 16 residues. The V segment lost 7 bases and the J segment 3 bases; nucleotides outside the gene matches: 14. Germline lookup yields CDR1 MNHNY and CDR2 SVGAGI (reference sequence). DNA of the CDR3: TGTGCCAGCACCCTACCCCTGACAGGGAGAGACTATGGCTACACCTTC. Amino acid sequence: CASTLPLTGRDYGYTF.

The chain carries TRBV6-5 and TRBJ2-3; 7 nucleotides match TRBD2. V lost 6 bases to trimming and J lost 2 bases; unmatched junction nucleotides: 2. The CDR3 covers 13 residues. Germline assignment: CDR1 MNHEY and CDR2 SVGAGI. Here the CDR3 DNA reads TGTGCCAGCAGCCGGGACTACACAGATACGCAGTATTTT. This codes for CASSRDYTDTQYF.

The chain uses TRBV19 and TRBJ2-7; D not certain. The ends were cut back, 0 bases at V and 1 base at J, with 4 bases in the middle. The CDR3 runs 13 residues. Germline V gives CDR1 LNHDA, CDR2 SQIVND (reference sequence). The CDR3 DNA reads TGTGCCAGTAGTATAGAAGGGTCCTACGAGCAGTACTTC. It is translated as CASSIEGSYEQYF. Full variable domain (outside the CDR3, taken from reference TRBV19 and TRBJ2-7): DGGITQSPKYLFRKEGQNVTLSCEQNLNHDAMYWYRQDPGQGLRLIYYSQIVNDFQKGDIAEGYSVSREKKESFPLTVTSAQKNPTAFYLCASSIEGSYEQYFGPGTRLTVT.

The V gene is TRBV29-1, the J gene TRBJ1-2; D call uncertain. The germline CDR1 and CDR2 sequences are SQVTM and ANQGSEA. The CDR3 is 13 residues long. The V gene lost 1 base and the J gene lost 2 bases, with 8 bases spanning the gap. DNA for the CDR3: TGCAGCGTTGAAGGCGGTGTAAACTATGGCTACACCTTC. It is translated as CSVEGGVNYGYTF.

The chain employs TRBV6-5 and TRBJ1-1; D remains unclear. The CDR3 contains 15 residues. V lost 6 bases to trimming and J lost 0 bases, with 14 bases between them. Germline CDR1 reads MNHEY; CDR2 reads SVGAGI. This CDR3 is CASSRLEFLNTEAFF. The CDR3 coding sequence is TGTGCCAGCAGCAGACTGGAATTCTTGAACACTGAAGCTTTCTTT.

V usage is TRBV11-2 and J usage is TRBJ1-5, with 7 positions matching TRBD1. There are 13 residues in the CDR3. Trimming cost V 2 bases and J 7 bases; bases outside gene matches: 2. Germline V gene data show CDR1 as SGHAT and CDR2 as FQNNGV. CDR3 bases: TGTGCCAGCAGCTTACAGGGGGACCAGCCCCAGCATTTT. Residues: CASSLQGDQPQHF.

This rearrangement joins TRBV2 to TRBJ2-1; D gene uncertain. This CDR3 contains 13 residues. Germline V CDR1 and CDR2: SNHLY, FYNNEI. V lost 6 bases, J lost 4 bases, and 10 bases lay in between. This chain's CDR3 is CASRPTSYNEQFF. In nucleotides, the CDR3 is TGTGCCAGCAGGCCGACGAGTTACAATGAGCAGTTCTTC. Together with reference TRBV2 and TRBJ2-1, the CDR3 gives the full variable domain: EPEVTQTPSHQVTQMGQEVILRCVPISNHLYFYWYRQILGQKVEFLVSFYNNEISEKSEIFDDQFSVERPDGSNFTLKIRSTKLEDSAMYFCASRPTSYNEQFFGPGTRLTVL.